This section outlines one T cell receptor beta chain sequence together with its context. Its antigen remains unidentified. Within one base of it there is no much larger clone, and no base qualities were kept. This sample was taken from a study of blood T cell repertoires in COVID-19 (dated by TCRdb to the early 2020s). Study-wide context: The collaborator samples originated in the United States, Italy and Spain and spanned the acute and convalescent phases of COVID-19. Samples were obtained from the ongoing ImmuneRACE study (first 160 participants) and from roughly 1,300 subjects provided by 6 global collaborators. The dataset comprised deeply sampled blood TCRbeta repertoires from subjects exposed to, actively infected with, or recovered from COVID-19. The prospective study material was composed of cDNA or gDNA derived from T cells, B-cell-depleted T cells, or PBMCs. A freely available public database, intended as a resource for researchers studying the immune response to SARS-CoV-2, is where the repertoires were released. Where available, HLA class I and class II types were obtained from metadata supplied by the sample provider rather than from assay-based typing. The sample metadata nearly always contained a de-identified subject ID, COVID-19 status, age in years and sex.

Summary of the overall study and its limitations: The amount of clinical and demographic metadata varied by source and participant and was provided uncurated.

Whole blood was collected in K2EDTA tubes by collaborating institutions according to the institutions' own protocols. For TCRbeta analysis, collaborators shipped samples in one of three forms: frozen whole blood, isolated PBMCs, or DNA extracted from either of those sample types. Taken from cysteine to phenylalanine, the CDR3 has 13 residues. Just the 39-base CDR3 DNA is kept, in frame starting at base 1. V lost 2 bases and J lost 9 bases; the stretch between them is 12 bases long. According to the germline V gene (reference sequence), CDR1 reads SGHKS and CDR2 reads YYEKEE. TCRbeta CDR3 regions were amplified from genomic DNA by means of the immunoSEQ Assay, a bias-controlled multiplex PCR. As for how the authors treated the data: The number of nucleated cells in each sample was estimated by amplification of reference gene primers within the assay. To quantify the absolute abundance of each unique TCRbeta CDR3 rearrangement, sequence reads were collapsed and filtered. For each sample, productive Simpson clonality was calculated as the square root of Simpson's diversity index across productive rearrangements. The immuneACCESS repertoire file appears here via TCRdb, limited to in-frame rearrangements. These files lack a portion of the clones; in checked studies, under half of the deficit traces to unresolved V genes, and the cause of the others is not known. V, J and clone size derive from that table, while D and trimming were established from the DNA sequence. For this sample the table gives approximately 61,000 clones, of which over 80% were detected only once. In total, the top ten clones hold under 6% of the sample.

Material: peripheral blood. The sequence was obtained from a man aged 70-80 years with acute or convalescent COVID-19. The rearranged segments are TRBV5-5 and TRBJ2-1, with the D gene not confidently named. The CDR3 corresponds to CASSFFNPGEQFF. In nucleotide form, the sequence is TGTGCCAGCAGCTTCTTTAATCCGGGTGAGCAGTTCTTC.